The entry below gives a single TCR beta chain sequence along with its context. The antigen is not known. These data are taken from a study of T-cell memory formation after mild COVID-19. Overall study findings and caveats: Several responding clones turned up in pre-infection memory, indicating that cross-reactive memory may have taken part. Later expanders leaned toward CD4+, whereas clones contracting from day 15 to 85 were balanced CD4/CD8. Specificity for SARS-CoV-2 was not confirmed among the second-wave clones peaking on day 37.

This CDR3 is 17 amino acids long. CDR1 and CDR2 from the germline V gene are SGHNT and YYREEE (reference sequence). J was trimmed by 8 bases and V by 4 bases; bases with no gene match: 18. A 5'RACE reaction primed in the constant segment made cDNA libraries of TCR alpha and TCR beta, and these carried sample barcodes and UMIs. One entry per CDR3 protein, called by TCRdb with MiXCR from the 5' RACE reads. The table has approximately 490,000 distinct CDR3 sequences, roughly 20% seen once. The clonotype originates from an adult woman who had mild COVID-19 (a few samples of this study predate the infection). Cell type and time point are not known. This chain links TRBV5-4 with TRBJ2-3, with TRBD2 matching over 8 bases. Source material: PBMCs or a T cell subset sorted from them (not recorded which). The CDR3 bases are TGTGCCAGCAGCCGCACCGACGGGGGGGAGCGACGGGGTACGCAGTATTTT. This gives the protein CASSRTDGGERRGTQYF.